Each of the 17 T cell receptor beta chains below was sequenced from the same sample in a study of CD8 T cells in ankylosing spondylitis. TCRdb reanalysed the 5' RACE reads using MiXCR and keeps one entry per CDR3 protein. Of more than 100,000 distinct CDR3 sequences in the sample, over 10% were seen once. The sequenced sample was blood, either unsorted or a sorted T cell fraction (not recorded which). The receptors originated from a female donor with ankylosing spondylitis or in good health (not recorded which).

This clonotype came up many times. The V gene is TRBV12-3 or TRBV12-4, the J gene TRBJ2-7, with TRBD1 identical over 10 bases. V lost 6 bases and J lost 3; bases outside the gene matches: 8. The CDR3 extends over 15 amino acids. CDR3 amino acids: CASSQPGQGNYEQYF. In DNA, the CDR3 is TGTGCCAGCAGCCAACCGGGACAGGGGAACTACGAGCAGTACTTC.

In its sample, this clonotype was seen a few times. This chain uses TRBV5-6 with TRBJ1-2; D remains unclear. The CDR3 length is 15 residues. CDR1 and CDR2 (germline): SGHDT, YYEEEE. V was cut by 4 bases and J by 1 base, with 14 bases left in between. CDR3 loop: CASSGWGLGNYGYTF. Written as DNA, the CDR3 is TGTGCCAGCAGCGGTTGGGGTTTGGGTAACTATGGCTACACCTTC.

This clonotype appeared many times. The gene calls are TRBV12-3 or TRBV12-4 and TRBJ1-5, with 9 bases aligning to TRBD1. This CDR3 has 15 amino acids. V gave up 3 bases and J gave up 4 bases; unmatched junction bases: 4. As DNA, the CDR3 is TGTGCCAGCAGTTTCGACAGGGGGGCGAATCAGCCCCAGCATTTT. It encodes CASSFDRGANQPQHF.

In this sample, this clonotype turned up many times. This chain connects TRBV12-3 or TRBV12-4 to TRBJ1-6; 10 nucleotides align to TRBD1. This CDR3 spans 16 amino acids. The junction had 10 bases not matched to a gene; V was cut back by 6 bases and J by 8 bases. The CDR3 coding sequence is TGTGCCAGCAGGCGACAGGGGGCCCCGCGGGATTCACCCCTCCACTTT. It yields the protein CASRRQGAPRDSPLHF.

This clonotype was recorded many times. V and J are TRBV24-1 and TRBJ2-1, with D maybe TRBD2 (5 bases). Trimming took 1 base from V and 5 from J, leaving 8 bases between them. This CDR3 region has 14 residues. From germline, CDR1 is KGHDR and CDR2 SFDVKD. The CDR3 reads CATSDFGVHNEQFF. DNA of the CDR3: TGTGCCACCAGTGATTTCGGGGTCCACAATGAGCAGTTCTTC.

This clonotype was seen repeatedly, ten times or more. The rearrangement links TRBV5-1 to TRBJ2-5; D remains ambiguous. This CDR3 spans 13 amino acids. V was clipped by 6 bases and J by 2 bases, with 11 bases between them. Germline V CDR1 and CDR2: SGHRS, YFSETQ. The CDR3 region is CASIGTAQETQYF. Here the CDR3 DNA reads TGCGCCAGCATCGGAACCGCACAAGAGACCCAGTACTTC.

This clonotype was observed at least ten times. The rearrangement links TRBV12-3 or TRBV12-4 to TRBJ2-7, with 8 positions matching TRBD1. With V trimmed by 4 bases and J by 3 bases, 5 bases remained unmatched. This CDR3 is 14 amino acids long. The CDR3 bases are TGTGCCAGCAGTTCCTCGACAGGGGACTACGAGCAGTACTTC. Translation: CASSSSTGDYEQYF.

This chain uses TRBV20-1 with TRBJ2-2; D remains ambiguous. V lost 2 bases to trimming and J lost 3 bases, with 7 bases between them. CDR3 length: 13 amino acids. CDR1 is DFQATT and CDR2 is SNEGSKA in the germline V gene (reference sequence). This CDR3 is CSARPRYTGELFF. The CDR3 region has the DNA TGCAGTGCTAGACCCCGGTACACCGGGGAGCTGTTTTTT.

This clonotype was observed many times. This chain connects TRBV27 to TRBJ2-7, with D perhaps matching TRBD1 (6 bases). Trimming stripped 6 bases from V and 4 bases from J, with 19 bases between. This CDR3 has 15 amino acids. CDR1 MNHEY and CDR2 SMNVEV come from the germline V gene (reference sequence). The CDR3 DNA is TGTGCCAGCAGAACATTCGGACAGATAGAGTACGAGCAGTACTTC. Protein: CASRTFGQIEYEQYF.

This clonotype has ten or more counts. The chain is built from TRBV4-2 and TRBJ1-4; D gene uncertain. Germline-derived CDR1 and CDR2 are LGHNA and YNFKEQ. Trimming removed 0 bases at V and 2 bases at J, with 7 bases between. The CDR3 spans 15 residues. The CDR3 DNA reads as TGTGCCAGCAGCCAAGAAATGAGGACTAATGAAAAACTGTTTTTT. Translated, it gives CASSQEMRTNEKLFF.

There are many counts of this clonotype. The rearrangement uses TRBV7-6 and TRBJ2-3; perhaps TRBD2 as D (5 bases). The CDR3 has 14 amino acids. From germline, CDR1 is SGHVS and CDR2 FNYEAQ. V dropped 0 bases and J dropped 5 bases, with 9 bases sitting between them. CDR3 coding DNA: TGTGCCAGCAGCTTAGCGGGAGATGAAGATACGCAGTATTTT. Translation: CASSLAGDEDTQYF. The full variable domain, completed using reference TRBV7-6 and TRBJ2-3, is GAGVSQSPRYKVTKRGQDVALRCDPISGHVSLYWYRQALGQGPEFLTYFNYEAQQDKSGLPNDRFSAERPEGSISTLTIQRTEQRDSAMYRCASSLAGDEDTQYFGPGTRLTVL.

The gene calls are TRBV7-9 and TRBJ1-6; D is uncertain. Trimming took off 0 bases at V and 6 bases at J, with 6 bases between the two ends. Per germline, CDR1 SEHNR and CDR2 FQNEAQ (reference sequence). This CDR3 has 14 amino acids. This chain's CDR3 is CASSLAGFNSPLHF. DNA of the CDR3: TGTGCCAGCAGCTTAGCAGGGTTTAATTCACCCCTCCACTTT.

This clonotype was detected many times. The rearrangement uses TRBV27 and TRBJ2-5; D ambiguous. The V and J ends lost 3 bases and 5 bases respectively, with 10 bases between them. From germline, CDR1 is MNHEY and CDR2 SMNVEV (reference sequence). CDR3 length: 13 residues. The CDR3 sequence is CASSFGWTETQYF. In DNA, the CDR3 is TGTGCCAGCAGTTTTGGATGGACCGAGACCCAGTACTTC.

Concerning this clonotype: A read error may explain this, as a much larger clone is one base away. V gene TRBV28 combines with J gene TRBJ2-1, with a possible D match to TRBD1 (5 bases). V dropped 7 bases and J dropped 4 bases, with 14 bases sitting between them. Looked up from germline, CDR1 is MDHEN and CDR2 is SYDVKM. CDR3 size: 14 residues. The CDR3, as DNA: TGTGCCAGCATGGCGACAGTCGGTTACAATGAGCAGTTCTTC. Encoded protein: CASMATVGYNEQFF.

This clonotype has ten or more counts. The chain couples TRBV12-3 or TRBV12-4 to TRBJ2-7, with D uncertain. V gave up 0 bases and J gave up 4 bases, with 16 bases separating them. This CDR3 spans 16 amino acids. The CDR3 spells CASSLARDSLKYEQYF. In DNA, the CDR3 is TGTGCCAGCAGTTTAGCGCGTGACTCCCTAAAATACGAGCAGTACTTC.

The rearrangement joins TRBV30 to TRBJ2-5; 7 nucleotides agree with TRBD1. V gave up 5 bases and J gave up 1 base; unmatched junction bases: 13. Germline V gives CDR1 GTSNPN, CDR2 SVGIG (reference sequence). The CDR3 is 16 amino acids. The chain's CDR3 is CAWATWDRASQETQYF. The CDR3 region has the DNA TGTGCCTGGGCTACATGGGACAGAGCATCCCAAGAGACCCAGTACTTC.

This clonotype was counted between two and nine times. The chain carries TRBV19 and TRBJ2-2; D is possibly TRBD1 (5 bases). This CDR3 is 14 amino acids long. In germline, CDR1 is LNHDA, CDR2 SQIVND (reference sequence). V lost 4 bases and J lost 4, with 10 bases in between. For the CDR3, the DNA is TGTGCCAGTAGTACCACAGGTGCCACCGGGGAGCTGTTTTTT. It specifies CASSTTGATGELFF.